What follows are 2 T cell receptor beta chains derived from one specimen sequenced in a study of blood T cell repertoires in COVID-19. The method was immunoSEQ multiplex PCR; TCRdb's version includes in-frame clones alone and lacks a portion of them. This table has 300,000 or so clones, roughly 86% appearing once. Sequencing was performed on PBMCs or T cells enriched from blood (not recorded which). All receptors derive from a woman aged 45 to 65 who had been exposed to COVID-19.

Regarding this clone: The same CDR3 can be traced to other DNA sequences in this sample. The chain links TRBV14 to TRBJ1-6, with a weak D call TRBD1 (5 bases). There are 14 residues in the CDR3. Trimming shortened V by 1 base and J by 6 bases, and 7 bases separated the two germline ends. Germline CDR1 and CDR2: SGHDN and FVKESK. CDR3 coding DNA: TGTGCCAGCAGCCAAGGACAGTTTAATTCACCCCTCCACTTT. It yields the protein CASSQGQFNSPLHF.

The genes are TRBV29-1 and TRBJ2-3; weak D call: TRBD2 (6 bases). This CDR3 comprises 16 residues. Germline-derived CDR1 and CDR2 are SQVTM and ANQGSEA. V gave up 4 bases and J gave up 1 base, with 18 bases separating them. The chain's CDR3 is CSVVGGAGSRTDTQYF. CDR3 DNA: TGCAGCGTTGTAGGTGGCGCGGGGTCGCGCACAGATACGCAGTATTTT.